This T cell receptor (beta chain) was captured in a study of beta chain features in type 1 diabetes. Germline CDR1 MNHNY, CDR2 SVGAGI (reference sequence). This CDR3 has 15 amino acids. V lost 6 bases and J 4 bases, leaving 16 bases between the germline ends. What was sequenced were expressed TCRB transcripts, since all of the isolated RNA had been reverse transcribed. Each sample of naive, central memory or regulatory T cells had, on average, around 3.5 million reads. Generated by immunoSEQ multiplex PCR, the TCRdb table keeps only in-frame clones and is missing some. The repertoire has 330,000 or so clones, around 20% of them found once; the top ten carry around 0.04%. Only a few counts were recorded for this clone.

The sequence was obtained from a woman under 30 in good health. The sequencing input was naive CD4+ T cells from blood. This chain links TRBV6-6 with TRBJ2-1; tentatively, D is TRBD1 (6 bases). CDR3 loop: CASSPRDKGYNEQFF. The CDR3 DNA follows: TGTGCCAGCAGCCCCCGGGACAAAGGATACAATGAGCAGTTCTTC.